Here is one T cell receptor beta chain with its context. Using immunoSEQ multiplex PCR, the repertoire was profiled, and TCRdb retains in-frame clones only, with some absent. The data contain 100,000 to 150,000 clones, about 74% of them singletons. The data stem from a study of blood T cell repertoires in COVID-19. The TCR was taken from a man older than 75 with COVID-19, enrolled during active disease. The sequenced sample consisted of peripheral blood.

The CDR3 region has the DNA TGTGCCAGCAGGGCAGGGGGCACAGATACGCAGTATTTT. This codes for CASRAGGTDTQYF. The chain links TRBV28 to TRBJ2-3; possible D gene TRBD1, 6 bases. Germline V CDR1 and CDR2: MDHEN, SYDVKM. V was clipped by 6 bases and J by 1 base, with 8 bases between them. CDR3 length equals 13 residues.